This T cell receptor beta chain was sequenced during a study of blood T cells in healthy people across ages. Next came a second PCR, run for about 7 to 12 cycles, which used a sample-barcoded 5' primer along with a J-beta primer mix. MiXCR was run by TCRdb on the 5' RACE reads, yielding one entry per CDR3 protein. The profile shows 800,000 to 1,000,000 distinct CDR3 sequences, 48% of them singletons. The TCR sequence derives from a man aged 25-40 years in good health. The sequenced sample consisted of blood.

The CDR3 spells CASSETSDDGSWKSSYNEQFF. The CDR3 DNA follows: TGTGCCAGCAGTGAAACCAGCGATGACGGGAGTTGGAAAAGCTCCTACAATGAGCAGTTCTTC. The genes are TRBV25-1 and TRBJ2-1; a possible D gene is TRBD2 (6 bases). Trimming pared 2 bases from V and 0 bases from J, leaving 26 bases between. From germline, CDR1 is MGHDK and CDR2 SYGVNS. The CDR3 sequence is 21 residues long.